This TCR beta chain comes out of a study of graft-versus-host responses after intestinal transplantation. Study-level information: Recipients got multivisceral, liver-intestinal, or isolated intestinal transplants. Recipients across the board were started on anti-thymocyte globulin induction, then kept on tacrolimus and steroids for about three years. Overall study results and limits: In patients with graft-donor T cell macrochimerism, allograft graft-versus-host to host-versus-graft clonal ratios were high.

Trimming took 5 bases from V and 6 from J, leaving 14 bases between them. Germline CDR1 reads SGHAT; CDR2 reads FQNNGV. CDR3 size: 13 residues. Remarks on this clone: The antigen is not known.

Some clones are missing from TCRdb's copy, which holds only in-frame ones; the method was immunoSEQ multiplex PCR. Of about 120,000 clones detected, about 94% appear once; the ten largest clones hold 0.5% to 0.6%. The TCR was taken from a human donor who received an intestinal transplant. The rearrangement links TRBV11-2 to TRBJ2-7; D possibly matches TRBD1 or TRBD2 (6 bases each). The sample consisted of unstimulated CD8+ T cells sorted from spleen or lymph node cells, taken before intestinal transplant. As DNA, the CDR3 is TGTGCCAGCAGCCCGCATGGAGGGGGCGAGCAGTACTTC. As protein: CASSPHGGGEQYF.